The 30 T cell receptor beta chains given below trace back to one sample, sequenced in a study of T cell repertoires in cytomegalovirus infection. Via MiXCR, TCRdb re-called the reads, giving one row per CDR3 protein. The table has roughly 300,000 distinct CDR3 sequences, around 9.5% seen once. The sequencing input was PBMCs. The receptors come from a human donor in good health (CMV status not recorded). Some clones in this sample may be carry-over from other donors' samples.

This clonotype has at least ten counts. The chain employs TRBV7-3 and TRBJ2-5; 7 nucleotides agree with TRBD1. The CDR3 has 13 residues. The junction had 1 base not matched to a gene; V was cut back by 1 base and J by 5 bases. CDR1 and CDR2 from the germline V gene are SGHTA and FQGTGA. CDR3 DNA: TGTGCCAGCAGCTTAAGCAGGGGGGAGACCCAGTACTTC. Its translation: CASSLSRGETQYF.

This clonotype was seen at least ten times. The genes are TRBV7-8 and TRBJ1-5; no clear D gene. The CDR3 is made up of 15 amino acids. Trimming removed 2 bases from V and 4 bases from J, with 12 bases in between. The V gene's germline CDR1 is SGHVS and CDR2 FQNEAQ. The CDR3 bases are TGTGCCAGCAGCTTACAACGGGGTGTAAATCAGCCCCAGCATTTT. Amino acids: CASSLQRGVNQPQHF.

CDR3 in amino acids: CASSDAPTDTQYF. CDR3 nucleotides: TGTGCCAGCAGTGACGCACCTACAGATACGCAGTATTTT. This chain uses TRBV6-1 with TRBJ2-3; D not resolved. Germline V gene sequence: CDR1 MNHNS, CDR2 SASEGT. The CDR3 spans 13 residues. The V gene lost 3 bases and the J gene lost 3 bases, with 7 bases spanning the gap.

The V gene is TRBV25-1, the J gene TRBJ2-2; a possible D gene is TRBD1 (5 bases). Germline lookup yields CDR1 MGHDK and CDR2 SYGVNS. This CDR3 region has 16 residues. V lost 3 bases, J lost 6 bases, and 17 bases lay in between. The CDR3 loop is CASSDFQGSGSGELFF. The CDR3 DNA reads as TGTGCCAGCAGTGATTTTCAGGGATCAGGATCCGGGGAGCTGTTTTTT.

This clonotype was observed at least ten times. This chain links TRBV4-2 with TRBJ1-4; no clear D gene. CDR1 is LGHNA, CDR2 YNFKEQ, per germline. Trimming shortened V by 1 base and J by 3 bases, and 12 bases separated the two germline ends. The CDR3 spans 16 residues. This CDR3 reads CASSQVAGSPNEKLFF. The CDR3, as DNA: TGTGCCAGCAGCCAAGTAGCCGGGTCACCTAATGAAAAACTGTTTTTT.

In this sample, this clonotype turned up a few times. The rearrangement joins TRBV7-2 to TRBJ2-5; TRBD2 aligns across 7 bases. The V segment lost 6 bases and the J segment 5 bases; nucleotides outside the gene matches: 18. Germline V gives CDR1 SGHTA, CDR2 FQGNSA. The CDR3 contains 17 residues. The CDR3 DNA reads as TGTGCCAGCAGTCCCAATGGTCGCGGGAGCGGGACGGAGACCCAGTACTTC. This codes for CASSPNGRGSGTETQYF.

This clonotype was detected a few times. V and J are TRBV20-1 and TRBJ1-1; D may be TRBD1 (6 bases). Deletions cut 0 bases from V and 2 bases from J, with 16 bases between. Germline V gene lookup returns CDR1 DFQATT and CDR2 SNEGSKA (reference sequence). The CDR3 spans 16 residues. The DNA for the CDR3 is TGCAGTGCTAGAGACATCCAAGGGGGAGATAACACTGAAGCTTTCTTT. Amino acid sequence: CSARDIQGGDNTEAFF.

This clonotype was seen at least ten times. The V gene is TRBV7-2, the J gene TRBJ1-1; 9 nucleotides match TRBD1. The CDR3 sequence is 15 residues long. In germline, CDR1 is SGHTA, CDR2 FQGNSA. Losses at the gene ends were 0 bases for V and 3 bases for J; bases not matched to a gene: 2. The CDR3 protein is CASSLAGQGYTEAFF. In DNA, the CDR3 is TGTGCCAGCAGCTTAGCGGGACAGGGTTACACTGAAGCTTTCTTT. The whole variable domain, remainder taken from reference TRBV7-2 and TRBJ1-1, is GAGVSQSPSNKVTEKGKDVELRCDPISGHTALYWYRQSLGQGLEFLIYFQGNSAPDKSGLPSDRFSAERTGGSVSTLTIQRTQQEDSAVYLCASSLAGQGYTEAFFGQGTRLTVV.

This clonotype showed up many times. The chain carries TRBV12-3 or TRBV12-4 and TRBJ2-1, with D possibly being TRBD2 (5 bases). V shed 6 bases and J shed 4 bases, with 16 bases lying between them. The CDR3 spans 15 residues. For the CDR3, the DNA is TGTGCCAGCAGCCTACGAGGAGGAGTTTACAATGAGCAGTTCTTC. Translation: CASSLRGGVYNEQFF.

In its sample, this clonotype was seen many times. V is TRBV12-3 or TRBV12-4 and J is TRBJ1-2; 8 bases are a match to TRBD1. The CDR3 runs 17 residues. V lost 6 bases and J lost 0; bases outside the gene matches: 12. CDR3 protein: CASSPRTGTLANYGYTF. The CDR3 nucleotides are TGTGCCAGCAGCCCCCGGACAGGGACGTTAGCTAACTATGGCTACACCTTC.

The CDR3 nucleotides read TGTGCCAGCAGCTTAAAGCGGGGGGGCAATAATGAGCAGTTCTTC. Residues: CASSLKRGGNNEQFF. This sequence joins TRBV7-8 and TRBJ2-1; 10 bases agree with TRBD2. This CDR3 comprises 15 residues. The V gene end was trimmed by 2 bases and the J gene end by 7 bases; junction bases not matched to a gene: 5. From germline, CDR1 is SGHVS and CDR2 FQNEAQ.

The chain has TRBV10-3 and TRBJ1-3, with TRBD1 matching over 10 bases. V shed 10 bases, J shed 4 bases, and the junction held 4 bases outside the gene matches. Germline V gives CDR1 ENHRY, CDR2 SYGVKD. The CDR3 has 13 residues. This chain's CDR3 is CATRDRGGNTIYF. Here the CDR3 DNA reads TGTGCCACCCGGGACAGGGGAGGAAACACCATATATTTT.

This clonotype was seen a handful of times. The chain couples TRBV4-1 to TRBJ1-5, with TRBD1 matching over 9 bases. J was trimmed by 7 bases and V by 3 bases; bases with no gene match: 4. Germline V lookup: CDR1 MGHRA, CDR2 YSYEKL. The CDR3 totals 14 residues. The CDR3 nucleotides are TGCGCCAGCAGCCAGACAGGGGGTAAACAGCCCCAGCATTTT. Translating it yields CASSQTGGKQPQHF.

This clonotype was found a few times. J is TRBJ1-2 and V is TRBV5-4, with TRBD1 as a possible D gene (5 bases). V gave up 0 bases and J gave up 8 bases, with 11 bases separating them. The CDR3 has 13 amino acids. Germline lookup yields CDR1 SGHNT and CDR2 YYREEE (reference sequence). Here the CDR3 DNA reads TGTGCCAGCAGCTTGGGGGCCCAGGGAGGCTACACCTTC. Its protein is CASSLGAQGGYTF.

In its sample, this clonotype was seen a few times. The chain links TRBV7-2 to TRBJ1-2; no reliable D call. Germline CDR1 is SGHTA and CDR2 is FQGNSA. The CDR3 is made up of 13 amino acids. The V and J ends lost 6 bases and 7 bases respectively, with 15 bases between them. The CDR3 protein is CASRKPQTAGYTF. The CDR3 bases are TGTGCCAGCAGAAAACCCCAGACGGCTGGCTACACCTTC.

This clonotype has only one observation. The chain carries TRBV5-5 and TRBJ1-3; 8 nucleotides line up with TRBD1. J was trimmed by 0 bases and V by 5 bases; bases with no gene match: 4. The CDR3 is 15 residues long. CDR1 and CDR2 (germline): SGHKS, YYEKEE (reference sequence). This CDR3 reads CASRATGVSGNTIYF. The CDR3 DNA sequence: TGTGCCAGCAGGGCGACAGGGGTCTCTGGAAACACCATATATTTT.

This clonotype was seen a handful of times. The chain employs TRBV27 and TRBJ2-3; 15 nucleotides agree with TRBD2. The CDR3 is 20 residues long. CDR1 is MNHEY, CDR2 SMNVEV, per germline (reference sequence). V dropped 4 bases and J dropped 7; count of bases not matched to a gene: 18. The CDR3, as DNA: TGTGCCAGCAGTTCCGGACTAGCGGGGGGGCCAGGCCAAAATGTATATACGCAGTATTTT. It translates to CASSSGLAGGPGQNVYTQYF.

This clonotype has a count of ten or more. In DNA, the CDR3 is TGTGCCAGCAGCTTACTGGGGAGCTCCTACAATGAGCAGTTCTTC. The encoded protein is CASSLLGSSYNEQFF. This sequence joins TRBV7-2 and TRBJ2-1, with a weak D call TRBD2 (5 bases). V lost 2 bases and J 0 bases, leaving 8 bases between the germline ends. CDR3 length: 15 residues. Germline V gives CDR1 SGHTA, CDR2 FQGNSA.

This clonotype showed up many times. The chain combines TRBV7-9 with TRBJ2-7; no definite D call. The CDR3 has 13 residues. V was pared by 3 bases and J by 2 bases, with 8 bases between. Germline V gene data show CDR1 as SEHNR and CDR2 as FQNEAQ (reference sequence). In DNA form, the CDR3 reads TGTGCCAGCAGCTTTAAAAGTCCCTACGAGCAGTACTTC. Translated: CASSFKSPYEQYF.

This clonotype counts as medium-sized (0.01 to 0.1%). The chain is built from TRBV7-8 and TRBJ2-3; TRBD2 might be the D (6 bases). V shed 1 base and J shed 2 bases, with 13 bases lying between them. CDR3 length: 16 amino acids. Germline lookup yields CDR1 SGHVS and CDR2 FQNEAQ. The CDR3, as DNA: TGTGCCAGCAGCTTAGAAGGGAGGTCGGCCACAGATACGCAGTATTTT. Translated, it gives CASSLEGRSATDTQYF.

This clonotype was counted between two and nine times. The chain couples TRBV20-1 to TRBJ2-2, with TRBD1 matching 9 bases. This CDR3 region has 14 residues. The V gene end was trimmed by 2 bases and the J gene end by 7 bases; junction bases not matched to a gene: 5. CDR1 is DFQATT and CDR2 is SNEGSKA in the germline V gene (reference sequence). Here the CDR3 DNA reads TGCAGTGCTAGACCTGGGACAGGGATCGGGGAGCTGTTTTTT. Amino acid sequence: CSARPGTGIGELFF.

To note about this clonotype: A much larger clone lies one base from this, so it may be a read error. The CDR3 spells CASSAGPSSRNTIYF. The CDR3 DNA is TGTGCCAGCAGCGCCGGACCGAGCTCTCGAAACACCATATATTTT. V gene TRBV7-3 combines with J gene TRBJ1-3; D remains ambiguous. The CDR3 runs to 15 residues. The germline V gene has CDR1 SGHTA and CDR2 FQGTGA.

The rearrangement joins TRBV12-3 or TRBV12-4 to TRBJ1-1; D is uncertain. Trimming left V 4 bases short and J 6 bases short, with 15 bases between. The CDR3 is made up of 14 amino acids. The CDR3 reads CASSSDRVRAEAFF. In DNA form, the CDR3 reads TGTGCCAGCAGTTCTGACCGGGTTAGGGCTGAAGCTTTCTTT.

This clonotype has only a few counts. The chain uses TRBV7-2 and TRBJ1-1, with 10 bases lining up with TRBD1. Germline-derived CDR1 and CDR2 are SGHTA and FQGNSA. V dropped 5 bases and J dropped 4; count of bases not matched to a gene: 7. This CDR3 has 15 residues. The CDR3 loop is CASSPGQGVVTEAFF. As DNA, the CDR3 is TGTGCCAGCAGCCCCGGACAGGGGGTCGTCACTGAAGCTTTCTTT.

This clonotype was observed a few times. The chain recombines TRBV7-6 with TRBJ2-5, with a weak D call TRBD1 (5 bases). The V and J ends lost 4 bases and 2 bases respectively, with 8 bases between them. The CDR3 has 13 amino acids. Per germline, CDR1 SGHVS and CDR2 FNYEAQ. The CDR3 nucleotides are TGTGCCAGCAGCTACAGGAAACAAGAGACCCAGTACTTC. Protein sequence: CASSYRKQETQYF.

The chain recombines TRBV2 with TRBJ2-1; possibly TRBD1 for D (6 bases). The germline CDR1 and CDR2 sequences are SNHLY and FYNNEI. The V end was cut by 5 bases, the J end by 4 bases, with 12 bases between. The CDR3 is 14 residues long. The CDR3 DNA reads TGTGCCAGCAGTACGGACAGCTATTACAATGAGCAGTTCTTC. Translated, it gives CASSTDSYYNEQFF.

This clonotype was counted ten times or more. The chain has TRBV12-3 or TRBV12-4 and TRBJ1-2; TRBD1 aligns across 7 bases. The ends lost 2 bases at V and 8 bases at J; junction bases unmatched: 8. CDR3 length: 14 amino acids. The CDR3 sequence is CASSLNRGTGGYTF. The CDR3 DNA is TGTGCCAGCAGTTTAAACAGGGGAACGGGAGGCTACACCTTC.

This clonotype has at least ten counts. The rearrangement links TRBV7-2 to TRBJ2-3; TRBD2 matches 10 bases. V shed 2 bases, J shed 5 bases, and the junction held 13 bases outside the gene matches. The CDR3 runs to 18 residues. The germline V gene encodes CDR1 SGHTA and CDR2 FQGNSA. This chain's CDR3 is CASSLRASGGLLGDTQYF. CDR3 in DNA: TGTGCCAGCAGCTTAAGGGCTAGCGGGGGACTCCTCGGAGATACGCAGTATTTT.

This chain links TRBV2 with TRBJ2-7; D remains ambiguous. The germline gives CDR1 SNHLY, CDR2 FYNNEI. The CDR3 spans 12 residues. The ends were cut back, 6 bases at V and 5 bases at J, with 11 bases in the middle. The CDR3 loop is CASRGSSDEQYF. The CDR3 DNA reads TGTGCCAGCAGGGGGTCTAGTGACGAGCAGTACTTC.

The chain has TRBV11-3 and TRBJ1-1; the match to TRBD1 covers 8 bases. This CDR3 has 13 residues. V lost 8 bases, J lost 1 base, and 3 bases stayed unmatched. In germline, CDR1 is SGHNT, CDR2 YENEEA. This CDR3 reads CASGQGWNTEAFF. The DNA of the CDR3 is TGTGCCAGCGGACAGGGCTGGAACACTGAAGCTTTCTTT.